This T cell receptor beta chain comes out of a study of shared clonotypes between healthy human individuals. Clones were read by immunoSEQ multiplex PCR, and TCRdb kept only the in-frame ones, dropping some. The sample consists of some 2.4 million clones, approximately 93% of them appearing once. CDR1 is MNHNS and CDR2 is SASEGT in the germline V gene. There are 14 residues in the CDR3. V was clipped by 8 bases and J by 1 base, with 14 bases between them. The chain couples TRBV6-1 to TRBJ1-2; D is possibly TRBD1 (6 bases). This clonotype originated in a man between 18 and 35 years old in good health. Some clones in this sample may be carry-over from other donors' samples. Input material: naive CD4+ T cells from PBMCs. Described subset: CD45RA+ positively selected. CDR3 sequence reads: CASLQQGFNYGYTF. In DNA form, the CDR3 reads TGTGCCAGCCTACAACAGGGATTTAACTATGGCTACACCTTC.